This T cell receptor (beta chain) came from a study of low-dose radiotherapy and immunotherapy resistance in tumors. Turning to the study itself: Cohort 1 was given 0.5 Gy per fraction every 2 weeks, for 6.5 Gy total. Nivolumab was given to patients as a 240 mg flat dose every two weeks, and ipilimumab at 1 mg/kg every six weeks. Both were delivered intravenously.

Described time point: before trial treatment. Patients deemed eligible presented with advanced solid tumors lacking tumor-infiltrating lymphocytes. TRAV- and TRBV-specific primers were used for first-strand cDNA, which covered alpha and beta chains. It was with a constant-region primer and a V-primer adapter that TCRs were amplified over roughly 20 PCR cycles. TCRdb recomputed calls from the reads with MiXCR, one row per CDR3 protein. The repertoire consists of tens of thousands of distinct CDR3 sequences, with 9% to 9.5% occurring once and the leading ten covering roughly 1%. The table lists this clonotype with many counts. Looked up from germline, CDR1 is LGHNA and CDR2 is YSLEER. The germline V and J ends were trimmed by 4 bases and 6 bases, with 22 bases remaining between them. This CDR3 contains 17 residues.

This chain links TRBV4-3 with TRBJ2-1, with D possibly TRBD1 on 5 matching bases. The receptor was isolated from a male donor with prostate cancer. Material: PBMCs, obtained before treatment. CDR3 protein: CASSPTHQGPSANEQFF. The DNA of the CDR3 is TGCGCCAGCAGCCCTACTCATCAGGGCCCATCGGCCAATGAGCAGTTCTTC.